Here is one TCR beta chain with its context. No antigen is known for it. Both 60 Vbeta primers and 13 Jbeta primers went into the PCR. Assay used: immunoSEQ multiplex PCR; TCRdb lists only in-frame clones, some missing. The sample holds about 120,000 clones, roughly a tenth seen once. The sample comes from a study of cytomegalovirus exposure and HLA in healthy donors. Whole-study results and caveats: In an earlier analysis, in some 500 donors, most V segments appeared productive either ~90% or ~30% of the time. Later, TCR association rates were found to vary by HLA locus, highest for DRB1 and lowest for HLA-C. In a later analysis, TCR beta V- and J-gene trimming was associated with a missense DCLRE1C variant. Later work found most CMV-associated TCR beta chains apparently HLA-restricted.

Per germline, CDR1 LNHDA and CDR2 SQIVND (reference sequence). The CDR3 spans 13 residues. The J segment lost 3 bases and the V segment lost 3 bases, leaving 2 bases of the junction unmatched. The V and J genes are TRBV19 and TRBJ2-7; 7 positions agree with TRBD2. The source is a woman aged 18-35 years in good health and CMV-seropositive. Sequenced sample: PBMCs. CDR3 loop: CASSMTSSYEQYF. The DNA for the CDR3 is TGTGCCAGTAGTATGACTAGCAGCTACGAGCAGTACTTC.